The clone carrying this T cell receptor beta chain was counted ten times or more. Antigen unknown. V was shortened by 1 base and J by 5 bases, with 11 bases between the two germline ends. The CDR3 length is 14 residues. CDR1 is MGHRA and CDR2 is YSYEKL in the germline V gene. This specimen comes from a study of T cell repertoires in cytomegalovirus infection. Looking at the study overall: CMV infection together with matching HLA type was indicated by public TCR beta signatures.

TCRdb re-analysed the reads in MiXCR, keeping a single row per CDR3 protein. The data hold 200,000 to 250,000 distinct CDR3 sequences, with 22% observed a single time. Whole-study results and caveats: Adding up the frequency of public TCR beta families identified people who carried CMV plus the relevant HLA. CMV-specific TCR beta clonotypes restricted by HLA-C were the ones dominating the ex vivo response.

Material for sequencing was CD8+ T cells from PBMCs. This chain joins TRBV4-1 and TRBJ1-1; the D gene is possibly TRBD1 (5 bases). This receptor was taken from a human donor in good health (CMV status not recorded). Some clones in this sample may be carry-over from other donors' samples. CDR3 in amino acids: CASSQGARQTEAFF. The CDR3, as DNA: TGCGCCAGCAGCCAAGGGGCCAGACAGACTGAAGCTTTCTTT.